This T cell receptor (beta chain) stems from a study of graft-versus-host responses after intestinal transplantation. Study-level findings and limits: Peak levels of circulating GvH clones tracked with early post-transplant HvG declines. GvH clones were found in recipient marrow; some appeared first in ileum or blood.

Assay used: immunoSEQ multiplex PCR; TCRdb lists only in-frame clones, some missing. Altogether 50,000 to 55,000 clones are present, 89% being singletons, with the ten largest covering under 0.65%. This clone has a single count. What it binds is not known. The clonotype comes from a human donor who was the organ donor for an intestinal transplant. The input for sequencing was unstimulated CD4+ T cells sorted from spleen or lymph node cells, taken before transplant.

In DNA, the CDR3 is TGTGCCAGCAGTGATACACCTCCCGGGACAAGTAATGAAAAACTGTTTTTT. It is translated as CASSDTPPGTSNEKLFF. The J gene is TRBJ1-4, the V gene TRBV6-1, with a tentative D call TRBD1 (6 bases). Germline CDR1 reads MNHNS; CDR2 reads SASEGT. Between the trimmed V and J ends, which lost 3 bases and 4 bases, there was a span of 18 bases. The CDR3 is 17 residues long.